The next 24 T cell receptor beta chains were all read from a single sample in a study of cytomegalovirus exposure and HLA in healthy donors. The PCR made use of 60 Vbeta and 13 Jbeta primers. Clones were read by immunoSEQ multiplex PCR, and TCRdb kept only the in-frame ones, dropping some. The sample has about 160,000 clones, about 80% seen once. Sequences were obtained from PBMCs. These receptors all come from a female donor in good health and CMV-seronegative.

The rearrangement links TRBV11-3 to TRBJ2-1; no firm D call. CDR1 is SGHNT, CDR2 YENEEA, per germline. The CDR3 sequence is 13 residues long. V was pared by 1 base and J by 10 bases, with 11 bases between. The CDR3 region has the DNA TGTGCCAGCAGCTTAGTTGCCGAGGAAGAGCAGTTCTTC. It specifies CASSLVAEEEQFF. Combining the CDR3 with reference TRBV11-3 and TRBJ2-1 gives the whole variable domain EAGVVQSPRYKIIEKKQPVAFWCNPISGHNTLYWYLQNLGQGPELLIRYENEEAVDDSQLPKDRFSAERLKGVDSTLKIQPAELGDSAVYLCASSLVAEEEQFFGPGTRLTVL.

This chain uses TRBV5-8 with TRBJ2-7; 9 bases line up with TRBD1. CDR3 length: 17 amino acids. Germline values: CDR1 SGHTS, CDR2 YDEGEE. The V gene end was trimmed by 4 bases and the J gene end by 1 base; junction bases not matched to a gene: 12. As DNA, the CDR3 is TGTGCCAGCAGCCTACCTTTCCGGACAGGGGCTTCCTACGAGCAGTACTTC. Translation gives CASSLPFRTGASYEQYF.

This clone was counted only a few times. CDR3 loop: CASQRVSGANVLTF. The CDR3 DNA is TGTGCGTCCCAGAGGGTCTCTGGGGCCAACGTCCTGACTTTC. This chain uses TRBV9 with TRBJ2-6; D perhaps matches TRBD2 (5 bases). CDR3 length: 14 residues. CDR1 and CDR2 from the germline V gene are SGDLS and YYNGEE.

V gene TRBV27 combines with J gene TRBJ2-5; perhaps TRBD1 as D (7 bases). CDR1 is MNHEY, CDR2 SMNVEV, per germline (reference sequence). The CDR3 loop spans 14 amino acids. Trimming removed 5 bases from V and 7 bases from J, with 17 bases in between. The CDR3 DNA reads TGTGCCAGCAGTCCCCTCGACCAGGGGGGGACCCAGTACTTC. Translated: CASSPLDQGGTQYF.

V usage is TRBV7-2 and J usage is TRBJ2-5, with 9 bases that match TRBD2. The length of the CDR3 is 15 residues. Germline V gene sequence: CDR1 SGHTA, CDR2 FQGNSA. V dropped 1 base and J dropped 5; count of bases not matched to a gene: 5. The CDR3, as DNA: TGTGCCAGCAGCTTAGTGGCTAGCGGGGTGGAGACCCAGTACTTC. Its protein product is CASSLVASGVETQYF.

The chain uses TRBV5-1 and TRBJ1-5, with TRBD1 as a possible D gene (5 bases). Germline V CDR1 and CDR2: SGHRS, YFSETQ. V gave up 0 bases and J gave up 7 bases, with 11 bases separating them. The CDR3 covers 14 residues. The CDR3 loop is CASSLEQGGQPQHF. CDR3 coding DNA: TGCGCCAGCAGCTTGGAGCAGGGAGGACAGCCCCAGCATTTT.

The genes are TRBV6-1 and TRBJ1-4, with TRBD1 as a possible D gene (6 bases). V was pared by 2 bases and J by 2 bases, with 15 bases between. This CDR3 is built from 17 residues. Germline V gene sequence: CDR1 MNHNS, CDR2 SASEGT. The CDR3 DNA follows: TGTGCCAGCAGTGAACGGCAGGGGATTGGCACTAATGAAAAACTGTTTTTT. Translation: CASSERQGIGTNEKLFF.

The chain combines TRBV2 with TRBJ1-5; 9 bases line up with TRBD1. The CDR3 length is 16 residues. J gave up 3 bases and V 4 bases, and 7 bases lay outside the gene matches. Germline CDR1 reads SNHLY; CDR2 reads FYNNEI. The CDR3 loop reads CASSGPGTGTNQPQHF. As DNA, the CDR3 is TGTGCCAGCAGTGGGCCCGGGACAGGGACCAATCAGCCCCAGCATTTT.

This clone has more than one count but fewer than ten. The rearrangement joins TRBV5-4 to TRBJ1-1, with 7 bases lining up with TRBD1. The CDR3 is 15 residues long. The germline V gene encodes CDR1 SGHNT and CDR2 YYREEE (reference sequence). With V trimmed by 3 bases and J by 1 base, 6 bases remained unmatched. CDR3 bases: TGTGCCAGCAGCTCACCCAGGGGGGCGAACACTGAAGCTTTCTTT. This translates into CASSSPRGANTEAFF. Variable domain in full (rest from reference TRBV5-4 and TRBJ1-1): ETGVTQSPTHLIKTRGQQVTLRCSSQSGHNTVSWYQQALGQGPQFIFQYYREEENGRGNFPPRFSGLQFPNYSSELNVNALELDDSALYLCASSSPRGANTEAFFGQGTRLTVV.

The chain couples TRBV6-5 to TRBJ2-1; D is perhaps TRBD2 (6 bases). The CDR3 is 12 amino acids. Germline V gene sequence: CDR1 MNHEY, CDR2 SVGAGI. V was shortened by 2 bases and J by 7 bases, with 6 bases between the two germline ends. CDR3 in amino acids: CASSYGGNEQFF. The CDR3 coding sequence is TGTGCCAGCAGTTACGGAGGGAATGAGCAGTTCTTC.

The chain links TRBV2 to TRBJ1-5, with D maybe TRBD1 (5 bases). V lost 0 bases to trimming and J lost 5 bases, with 20 bases between them. Germline CDR1 reads SNHLY; CDR2 reads FYNNEI. This CDR3 contains 18 residues. CDR3 DNA sequence: TGTGCCAGCAGTGAAGCACGGCAGGGACTCGCCCTCTATCAGCCCCAGCATTTT. Translating it yields CASSEARQGLALYQPQHF.

The gene calls are TRBV5-1 and TRBJ1-1; 8 nucleotides align to TRBD1. From germline, CDR1 is SGHRS and CDR2 YFSETQ. V lost 6 bases and J lost 1; bases outside the gene matches: 5. The CDR3 covers 14 residues. The CDR3 protein is CASNSGQGNTEAFF. CDR3 nucleotides: TGCGCCAGCAATTCCGGACAGGGGAACACTGAAGCTTTCTTT.

The CDR3 here is CASSLRGQGTNYGYTF. The DNA for the CDR3 is TGTGCCAGCAGTTTACGAGGACAGGGGACTAACTATGGCTACACCTTC. This rearrangement joins TRBV27 to TRBJ1-2, with 9 bases identical to TRBD1. The CDR3 is made up of 16 amino acids. Germline V CDR1 and CDR2: MNHEY, SMNVEV (reference sequence). Losses at the gene ends were 2 bases for V and 0 bases for J; bases not matched to a gene: 4.

This clone has just a few counts. J is TRBJ2-2 and V is TRBV9, with D perhaps TRBD1 (5 bases). The CDR3 totals 12 residues. Trimming removed 3 bases from V and 6 bases from J, with 6 bases in between. Germline assignment: CDR1 SGDLS and CDR2 YYNGEE. The CDR3 loop reads CASSEGSGELFF. For the CDR3, the DNA is TGTGCCAGCAGCGAGGGGTCCGGGGAGCTGTTTTTT.

This chain uses TRBV2 with TRBJ1-3, with D tentatively TRBD1 (5 bases). V was shortened by 6 bases and J by 0 bases, with 15 bases between the two germline ends. The CDR3 length is 16 residues. CDR1 is SNHLY and CDR2 is FYNNEI in the germline V gene. CDR3 nucleotide sequence: TGTGCCAGCAGCGGGACTCCACAGGTCTCTGGAAACACCATATATTTT. The encoded protein is CASSGTPQVSGNTIYF.

The chain carries TRBV7-2 and TRBJ1-3; a weak D match, TRBD1 (5 bases). The V and J ends lost 5 bases and 0 bases respectively, with 14 bases between them. The CDR3 runs 16 residues. Germline-derived CDR1 and CDR2 are SGHTA and FQGNSA. CDR3 loop: CASSQGFASSGNTIYF. The CDR3 DNA follows: TGTGCCAGCAGCCAGGGATTTGCAAGCTCTGGAAACACCATATATTTT.

In this sample, this clone turned up a few times. This chain joins TRBV7-8 and TRBJ1-1; D ambiguous. CDR3 length: 16 amino acids. V lost 2 bases and J lost 6, with 19 bases in between. Germline lookup yields CDR1 SGHVS and CDR2 FQNEAQ. CDR3 nucleotide sequence: TGTGCCAGCAGCTTATTAGTGTCGGTTAACGGGGCTGAAGCTTTCTTT. This gives the protein CASSLLVSVNGAEAFF.

This clone was seen a single time. The gene calls are TRBV7-2 and TRBJ2-7, with 8 bases identical to TRBD1. CDR1 and CDR2 from the germline V gene are SGHTA and FQGNSA. This CDR3 has 15 residues. V lost 5 bases and J lost 0; bases outside the gene matches: 6. CDR3 protein: CASSGDRGSSYEQYF. Here the CDR3 DNA reads TGTGCCAGCAGCGGAGACAGGGGCAGCTCCTACGAGCAGTACTTC.

Concerning this clone: This sample also contains other DNA sequences that code for the same CDR3. The V gene is TRBV5-1, the J gene TRBJ1-1; 8 bases agree with TRBD1. The CDR3 consists of 14 residues. Germline lookup yields CDR1 SGHRS and CDR2 YFSETQ. V shed 3 bases, J shed 4 bases, and the junction held 5 bases outside the gene matches. CDR3 coding DNA: TGCGCCAGCAGCTCACTAACAGGGGGCACTGAAGCTTTCTTT. It is translated as CASSSLTGGTEAFF.

V gene TRBV7-6 combines with J gene TRBJ1-2; 12 positions match TRBD1. CDR3 length: 17 residues. CDR1 and CDR2 from the germline V gene are SGHVS and FNYEAQ. The V gene end was trimmed by 4 bases and the J gene end by 4 bases; junction bases not matched to a gene: 10. In DNA form, the CDR3 reads TGTGCCAGCAGCTGCACCGGGACAGGGGGCGCTGGCTATGGCTACACCTTC. This encodes CASSCTGTGGAGYGYTF.

The CDR3 DNA reads as TGTGCCAGCAGCCAAGGGGGAGACAGGGGGCGGCCTGGTCAGTTCTTC. This encodes CASSQGGDRGRPGQFF. The chain couples TRBV14 to TRBJ2-1; 10 bases fit TRBD1. CDR3 length: 16 amino acids. Germline CDR1 reads SGHDN; CDR2 reads FVKESK. V shed 1 base and J 13 bases; nucleotides not matched to a gene: 13.

This clone appeared a single time. V usage is TRBV2 and J usage is TRBJ1-1, with TRBD1 identical over 8 bases. In germline, CDR1 is SNHLY, CDR2 FYNNEI. CDR3 size: 15 residues. Trimming removed 6 bases from V and 5 bases from J; junction bases left unmatched: 11. This chain's CDR3 is CASRRSRTGNTEAFF. CDR3 in DNA: TGTGCCAGCAGGAGGTCAAGGACAGGGAATACTGAAGCTTTCTTT.

The rearrangement links TRBV5-1 to TRBJ1-2; D is possibly TRBD1 (5 bases). With 4 bases removed from V and 8 bases from J, the gap between germline ends came to 18 bases. Germline V gene lookup returns CDR1 SGHRS and CDR2 YFSETQ. This CDR3 has 14 residues. CDR3 amino acids: CASSPGPGGEGYTF. As DNA, the CDR3 is TGCGCCAGCAGCCCTGGACCCGGGGGGGAAGGCTACACCTTC.

The chain has TRBV2 and TRBJ2-7, with a possible D match to TRBD2 (7 bases). Trimming removed 8 bases from V and 6 bases from J, with 11 bases in between. The CDR3 contains 11 residues. CDR1 and CDR2 from the germline V gene are SNHLY and FYNNEI. The CDR3 DNA sequence: TGTGCCAGCGCGGGGGCTGGCGAGCAGTACTTC. Residues: CASAGAGEQYF.